These 23 T cell receptor beta chains came from one sample sequenced in a study of cytomegalovirus exposure and HLA in healthy donors. Clones were read by immunoSEQ multiplex PCR, and TCRdb kept only the in-frame ones, dropping some. The table lists roughly 71,000 clones, 94% of them singletons. The sequenced sample consisted of PBMCs. Receptors originate from a woman aged 18 to 35 in good health and CMV-seronegative.

The chain employs TRBV9 and TRBJ2-7; a weak D match, TRBD2 (5 bases). The length of the CDR3 is 14 residues. V lost 0 bases, J lost 3 bases, and 10 bases lay in between. The germline V gene encodes CDR1 SGDLS and CDR2 YYNGEE. The CDR3 region has the DNA TGTGCCAGCAGCGTAGATGTACGGGACTACGAGCAGTACTTC. This translates into CASSVDVRDYEQYF.

The V and J genes are TRBV29-1 and TRBJ1-2; a weak D match, TRBD1 (6 bases). Germline CDR1 and CDR2: SQVTM and ANQGSEA. With 8 bases removed from V and 7 bases from J, the gap between germline ends came to 14 bases. The CDR3 runs 11 residues. The CDR3 DNA sequence: TGCAGCACGGGGGGCGCAAGTGGCTACACCTTC. Translation gives CSTGGASGYTF.

The V gene is TRBV7-2, the J gene TRBJ1-2, with TRBD1 matching over 11 bases. The V and J ends lost 3 bases and 4 bases, in that order; junction bases with no gene match: 7. Per germline, CDR1 SGHTA and CDR2 FQGNSA. The CDR3 contains 16 residues. CDR3 sequence reads: CASSFAGQGAIYGYTF. DNA for the CDR3: TGTGCCAGCAGCTTCGCTGGACAGGGGGCGATCTATGGCTACACCTTC.

The V call is TRBV6-4, the J call TRBJ2-3, with TRBD1 identical over 7 bases. CDR3 length: 14 residues. Germline V CDR1 and CDR2: MRHNA, SNTAGT. Trimming removed 5 bases from V and 2 bases from J; junction bases left unmatched: 4. The CDR3 nucleotides are TGTGCCAGCAGTAGGACAGGAAACACAGATACGCAGTATTTT. Amino acid sequence: CASSRTGNTDTQYF.

The rearrangement uses TRBV30 and TRBJ2-7; weak D call: TRBD2 (5 bases). The ends were cut back, 8 bases at V and 2 bases at J, with 19 bases in the middle. The CDR3 runs to 14 residues. Per germline, CDR1 GTSNPN and CDR2 SVGIG (reference sequence). The CDR3 protein is CATSGTEGPYEQYF. CDR3 nucleotides: TGTGCCACATCGGGAACAGAAGGTCCCTACGAGCAGTACTTC. The variable domain in full, with the rest retrieved from reference TRBV30 and TRBJ2-7, is SQTIHQWPATLVQPVGSPLSLECTVEGTSNPNLYWYRQAAGRGLQLLFYSVGIGQISSEVPQNLSASRPQDRQFILSSKKLLLSDSGFYLCATSGTEGPYEQYFGPGTRLTVT.

This clone was detected once. This chain links TRBV10-3 with TRBJ2-7, with D hard to call. The CDR3 is made up of 11 amino acids. In germline, CDR1 is ENHRY, CDR2 SYGVKD. V was pared by 3 bases and J by 3 bases, with 3 bases between. CDR3 loop: CAISDSYEQYF. The DNA of the CDR3 is TGTGCCATCAGTGACAGCTACGAGCAGTACTTC.

The J gene is TRBJ2-1, the V gene TRBV7-3; 9 positions agree with TRBD2. The CDR3 extends over 17 amino acids. Losses at the gene ends were 5 bases for V and 6 bases for J; bases not matched to a gene: 14. Per the germline V gene, CDR1 is SGHTA and CDR2 is FQGTGA. The CDR3 loop reads CASSPTRGGRWGNEQFF. CDR3 bases: TGTGCCAGCAGCCCAACGCGGGGGGGCCGTTGGGGCAATGAGCAGTTCTTC.

The V and J genes are TRBV28 and TRBJ2-1, with TRBD1 as a possible D gene (6 bases). The length of the CDR3 is 17 residues. CDR1 is MDHEN, CDR2 SYDVKM, per germline. The V end was cut by 4 bases, the J end by 5 bases, with 21 bases between. The CDR3, as DNA: TGTGCCAGCAGTTCCCCCCCTTCGGGACAAGACCACAATGAGCAGTTCTTC. Protein: CASSSPPSGQDHNEQFF.

This chain links TRBV4-1 with TRBJ1-6, with 7 bases that match TRBD1. J gave up 9 bases and V 3 bases, and 5 bases lay outside the gene matches. This CDR3 spans 14 amino acids. Germline V CDR1 and CDR2: MGHRA, YSYEKL. In DNA form, the CDR3 reads TGCGCCAGCAGCCAGGGACAGTGGCCTTCACCCCTCCACTTT. It specifies CASSQGQWPSPLHF.

The V gene is TRBV10-3, the J gene TRBJ1-1, with D perhaps TRBD1 (5 bases). V lost 6 bases and J lost 7, with 9 bases in between. The CDR3 consists of 11 residues. From germline, CDR1 is ENHRY and CDR2 SYGVKD. This CDR3 is CAIRTGREAFF. CDR3 nucleotides: TGTGCCATCAGAACAGGCCGTGAAGCTTTCTTT.

This clone showed up just once. V usage is TRBV10-1 and J usage is TRBJ1-1; the D is unclear. CDR1 and CDR2 from the germline V gene are WNHNN and SYGVQD (reference sequence). V was pared by 6 bases and J by 3 bases, with 8 bases between. This CDR3 has 12 residues. CDR3 in amino acids: CASRPRDTEAFF. The CDR3 DNA sequence: TGCGCCAGCAGGCCGAGGGACACTGAAGCTTTCTTT.

The rearrangement uses TRBV9 and TRBJ1-4, with 8 bases fitting TRBD1. V was clipped by 5 bases and J by 10 bases; unmatched bases: 10. CDR1 is SGDLS and CDR2 is YYNGEE in the germline V gene. The CDR3 contains 14 residues. The CDR3 DNA reads as TGTGCCAGCAGTCACGACAGGGGTCTCGGAAAACTGTTTTTT. Encoded protein: CASSHDRGLGKLFF. Full variable domain (remainder filled in from reference TRBV9 and TRBJ1-4): DSGVTQTPKHLITATGQRVTLRCSPRSGDLSVYWYQQSLDQGLQFLIQYYNGEERAKGNILERFSAQQFPDLHSELNLSSLELGDSALYFCASSHDRGLGKLFFGSGTQLSVL.

The genes are TRBV9 and TRBJ1-1; 9 nucleotides agree with TRBD1. The V and J ends lost 2 bases and 1 base, in that order; junction bases with no gene match: 3. The CDR3 consists of 15 residues. Germline V gives CDR1 SGDLS, CDR2 YYNGEE. The CDR3 sequence is CASSVAQGANTEAFF. The CDR3 DNA follows: TGTGCCAGCAGCGTCGCACAGGGGGCGAACACTGAAGCTTTCTTT. The whole variable domain, filled in from reference TRBV9 and TRBJ1-1, reads DSGVTQTPKHLITATGQRVTLRCSPRSGDLSVYWYQQSLDQGLQFLIQYYNGEERAKGNILERFSAQQFPDLHSELNLSSLELGDSALYFCASSVAQGANTEAFFGQGTRLTVV.

This rearrangement joins TRBV7-9 to TRBJ2-1; TRBD1 aligns across 9 bases. Germline trimming cut 5 bases from V and 8 bases from J; bases unmatched to any gene: 7. Germline V lookup: CDR1 SEHNR, CDR2 FQNEAQ (reference sequence). This CDR3 region has 14 residues. The CDR3 spells CASSRQGVYHEQFF. The CDR3 nucleotides read TGTGCCAGCAGCCGACAGGGGGTTTACCATGAGCAGTTCTTC. Variable domain in full (rest from reference TRBV7-9 and TRBJ2-1): DTGVSQNPRHKITKRGQNVTFRCDPISEHNRLYWYRQTLGQGPEFLTYFQNEAQLEKSRLLSDRFSAERPKGSFSTLEIQRTEQGDSAMYLCASSRQGVYHEQFFGPGTRLTVL.

This clone is a singleton in its sample. V gene TRBV7-2 combines with J gene TRBJ1-5; TRBD1 matches at 7 bases. The germline CDR1 and CDR2 sequences are SGHTA and FQGNSA. Trimming removed 0 bases from V and 1 base from J; junction bases left unmatched: 6. The CDR3 has 17 amino acids. The CDR3 protein is CASSLARQGGSNQPQHF. DNA for the CDR3: TGTGCCAGCAGCTTAGCTCGTCAAGGGGGCAGCAATCAGCCCCAGCATTTT.

The rearrangement uses TRBV29-1 and TRBJ2-7, with a tentative D call TRBD1 (6 bases). The CDR3 sequence is 12 residues long. V was shortened by 3 bases and J by 3 bases, with 9 bases between the two germline ends. Germline V gene sequence: CDR1 SQVTM, CDR2 ANQGSEA. CDR3 DNA sequence: TGCAGCGTTGAGGGGGACAACTACGAGCAGTACTTC. This sequence encodes CSVEGDNYEQYF.

The rearrangement uses TRBV7-2 and TRBJ2-3, with D maybe TRBD2 (5 bases). V was clipped by 2 bases and J by 5 bases, with 11 bases between them. This CDR3 contains 14 residues. Germline CDR1 is SGHTA and CDR2 is FQGNSA. CDR3 DNA: TGTGCCAGCAGCTTAACGGGCCGGGAAGATACGCAGTATTTT. Protein: CASSLTGREDTQYF.

The chain has TRBV7-6 and TRBJ2-1; TRBD2 is a possible D gene (6 bases). Germline CDR1 reads SGHVS; CDR2 reads FNYEAQ. The CDR3 totals 15 residues. V lost 5 bases and J lost 7, with 18 bases in between. CDR3 sequence reads: CASSQIARGDNEQFF. CDR3 coding DNA: TGTGCCAGCAGCCAGATCGCCCGCGGGGATAATGAGCAGTTCTTC.

J is TRBJ2-3 and V is TRBV5-1, with a tentative D call TRBD2 (6 bases). Per the germline V gene, CDR1 is SGHRS and CDR2 is YFSETQ. V was shortened by 0 bases and J by 2 bases, with 10 bases between the two germline ends. The CDR3 has 15 amino acids. CDR3 protein: CASSLGGTDTDTQYF. In DNA form, the CDR3 reads TGCGCCAGCAGCTTGGGGGGGACTGACACAGATACGCAGTATTTT.

The chain uses TRBV19 and TRBJ1-2, with 9 bases aligning to TRBD1. V was pared by 5 bases and J by 4 bases, with 5 bases of the junction left unmatched. The CDR3 sequence is 14 residues long. Germline loops: CDR1 LNHDA, CDR2 SQIVND (reference sequence). The CDR3 DNA reads TGTGCCAGTAGTGGATGGACAGGGGCCTATGGCTACACCTTC. Translating it yields CASSGWTGAYGYTF.

This chain connects TRBV28 to TRBJ1-2, with 8 bases lining up with TRBD1. Trimming cost V 2 bases and J 1 base; bases outside gene matches: 3. The CDR3 totals 15 residues. Germline CDR1 and CDR2: MDHEN and SYDVKM. CDR3 sequence (DNA): TGTGCCAGCAGTTTACCAGGGGGCGGTAACTATGGCTACACCTTC. Its translation: CASSLPGGGNYGYTF.

The genes are TRBV5-4 and TRBJ2-7, with D possibly TRBD2 on 5 matching bases. The V gene lost 0 bases and the J gene lost 3 bases, with 13 bases spanning the gap. This CDR3 comprises 15 residues. CDR1 and CDR2 from the germline V gene are SGHNT and YYREEE (reference sequence). The CDR3 reads CASSLGGGRIYEQYF. The DNA of the CDR3 is TGTGCCAGCAGCTTGGGTGGAGGACGCATCTACGAGCAGTACTTC. Filled out from reference TRBV5-4 and TRBJ2-7, the complete variable domain reads ETGVTQSPTHLIKTRGQQVTLRCSSQSGHNTVSWYQQALGQGPQFIFQYYREEENGRGNFPPRFSGLQFPNYSSELNVNALELDDSALYLCASSLGGGRIYEQYFGPGTRLTVT.

As DNA, the CDR3 is TGTGCCAGTTCCCGGGACAGGGCGTATGGAGGCTACACCTTC. Translated, it gives CASSRDRAYGGYTF. The chain has TRBV19 and TRBJ1-2, with 9 bases fitting TRBD1. The CDR3 contains 14 residues. V lost 8 bases, J lost 8 bases, and 12 bases stayed unmatched. The germline V gene has CDR1 LNHDA and CDR2 SQIVND (reference sequence).